These T cell receptor beta chains were read from a single sample in a study of response to subunit inactivated influenza vaccine. TCRdb analysed the RT-PCR reads with MiXCR anew, one entry per CDR3 protein. Among hundreds of thousands of distinct CDR3 sequences, roughly 14% were seen once, and the ten largest hold 6% to 7%. The sample here was PBMCs from blood, taken roughly 15 days before vaccination. The receptors here all came from a man aged 45 to 65 who received an inactivated influenza vaccine. The CDR3 runs from the conserved cysteine through the conserved F or W. The D gene is left open where the match is weak. The size entry is marked missing in some rows and otherwise reads once, few, many or a size class.

>few|.|TRBV12-3/TRBV12-4|TRBJ1-5
CASSGSNQPQHF
TGTGCCAGTTCCGGGAGCAATCAGCCCCAGCATTTT
>.|.|TRBV15|TRBJ1-1
CATSRDEWGTEAFF
TGTGCCACCAGCAGAGATGAGTGGGGGACTGAAGCTTTCTTT
>few|.|TRBV15|TRBJ2-6
CATSRLTLDLFASGANVLTF
TGTGCCACCAGCAGACTAACACTTGACCTCTTTGCGTCTGGGGCCAACGTCCTGACTTTC
>.|.|TRBV4-2|TRBJ1-5
CASSLQGDSNQPQHF
TGTGCCAGCAGCCTCCAGGGTGATAGCAATCAGCCCCAGCATTTT
>.|.|TRBV2|TRBJ1-4
CASSVEQLNEKLFF
TGTGCCAGCAGTGTCGAACAACTAAATGAAAAACTGTTTTTT
>many|.|TRBV3-1|TRBJ1-1
CASSQGGEAFF
TGTGCCAGCAGCCAAGGAGGGGAAGCTTTCTTT
>many|TRBD1|TRBV5-1|TRBJ2-7
CASSLGTGVYEQYF
TGCGCCAGCAGCTTGGGGACAGGCGTCTACGAGCAGTACTTC
>.|.|TRBV6-2/TRBV6-3|TRBJ2-1
CASSYQGLSSYNEQFF
TGTGCCAGCAGTTACCAGGGGTTAAGCTCCTACAATGAGCAGTTCTTC
>once|TRBD1|TRBV3-1|TRBJ2-1
CAFCQRPTGTLIHYNEQFF
TGTGCCTTCTGTCAACGCCCGACAGGGACCCTTATTCACTACAATGAGCAGTTCTTC
>few|.|TRBV4-3|TRBJ2-7
CASSQEAGAGYEQYF
TGCGCCAGCAGCCAAGAGGCAGGGGCCGGCTACGAGCAGTACTTC
>few|.|TRBV3-1|TRBJ1-1
CASSQVGRTEAFF
TGTGCCAGCAGCCAAGTTGGCAGGACTGAAGCTTTCTTT
>.|TRBD1|TRBV2|TRBJ1-1
CASSGGQRLNTEAFF
TGTGCCAGCAGTGGGGGACAGCGCTTGAACACTGAAGCTTTCTTT
>.|.|TRBV12-3/TRBV12-4|TRBJ2-3
CALCPGGGSGPHTDTQYF
TGTGCCCTCTGCCCTGGTGGGGGTAGCGGTCCACACACAGATACGCAGTATTTT
>.|.|TRBV29-1|TRBJ2-4
CSAEWGFKNIQYF
TGCAGCGCCGAATGGGGGTTCAAAAACATTCAGTACTTC
>few|TRBD1|TRBV7-9|TRBJ2-3
CASSPARGQSTDTQYF
TGTGCCAGCAGCCCCGCCAGGGGGCAGAGCACAGATACGCAGTATTTT
>.|.|TRBV7-2|TRBJ2-5
CASSRSLEETQYF
TGTGCCAGCAGCCGGAGCTTGGAGGAGACCCAGTACTTC
>.|.|TRBV5-1|TRBJ2-5
CASSQGLLQETQYF
TGCGCCAGCAGCCAAGGACTGTTACAAGAGACCCAGTACTTC
>many|.|TRBV10-3|TRBJ2-3
CAISRDTRTDTQYF
TGTGCCATCTCTAGGGACACTCGCACAGATACGCAGTATTTT
>many|.|TRBV2|TRBJ2-5
CASSEEETQYF
TGTGCCAGCAGTGAGGAGGAGACCCAGTACTTC
>.|TRBD2|TRBV12-3/TRBV12-4|TRBJ2-7
CASSLGLAGVTYEQYF
TGTGCCAGCAGCCTGGGACTAGCGGGAGTAACCTACGAGCAGTACTTC
>.|.|TRBV9|TRBJ2-3
CASSVEGQGTDTQYF
TGTGCCAGCAGCGTAGAAGGGCAAGGCACAGATACGCAGTATTTT
>few|.|TRBV5-1|TRBJ2-3
CASSLDGEPLDTQYF
TGCGCCAGCAGCTTGGACGGGGAACCTTTAGATACGCAGTATTTT
>.|.|TRBV29-1|TRBJ2-5
CSANWGGETQYF
TGCAGCGCTAACTGGGGTGGCGAGACCCAGTACTTC
>many|.|TRBV6-5|TRBJ2-2
CASSYHPGAGGELFF
TGTGCCAGCAGTTATCACCCCGGGGCGGGCGGGGAGCTGTTTTTT
>.|TRBD2|TRBV20-1|TRBJ2-5
CSATPGGPRETQYF
TGCAGTGCTACTCCGGGGGGGCCCCGAGAGACCCAGTACTTC
>.|TRBD2|TRBV7-2|TRBJ2-3
CASAWTSGSADTQYF
TGTGCCAGTGCTTGGACTAGCGGGAGTGCAGATACGCAGTATTTT
>few|.|TRBV20-1|TRBJ1-1
CSASSGNTEAFF
TGCAGTGCTAGTTCGGGGAACACTGAAGCTTTCTTT
>.|.|TRBV18|TRBJ1-1
CASSQSDVNTEAFF
TGTGCCAGCTCCCAATCGGATGTGAACACTGAAGCTTTCTTT
>many|TRBD2|TRBV10-3|TRBJ2-2
CATATSGGMNTGELFF
TGTGCCACCGCGACTAGCGGGGGGATGAACACCGGGGAGCTGTTTTTT
>.|.|TRBV4-2|TRBJ1-2
CASSQVDVIWGYTF
TGTGCCAGCAGCCAAGTCGACGTCATCTGGGGCTACACCTTC
>few|.|TRBV3-1|TRBJ2-7
CASSQGFGGHYEQYF
TGTGCCAGCAGCCAAGGATTCGGGGGACACTACGAGCAGTACTTC
>.|.|TRBV4-3|TRBJ2-5
CASSPRGGGLPETQYF
TGCGCCAGCAGCCCGAGGGGGGGGGGCCTCCCAGAGACCCAGTACTTC
>few|.|TRBV10-3|TRBJ1-1
CAIRSGADSAEAFF
TGTGCCATCCGATCGGGGGCTGATTCTGCTGAAGCTTTCTTT
>.|.|TRBV20-1|TRBJ1-1
CSVLRRLMNTEAFF
TGCAGTGTCTTGAGGCGGCTAATGAACACTGAAGCTTTCTTT
>.|.|TRBV15|TRBJ2-1
CATSRGSGQRQFF
TGTGCCACCAGCAGAGGCTCCGGACAGAGACAGTTCTTC
>few|TRBD2|TRBV7-9|TRBJ2-1
CASSPELAGTLGEQFF
TGTGCCAGCAGCCCCGAGCTAGCGGGAACCCTCGGTGAGCAGTTCTTC
>once|TRBD1|TRBV28|TRBJ2-3
CASSLFGQGVTDTQYF
TGTGCCAGCAGTTTATTTGGACAGGGGGTTACAGATACGCAGTATTTT
>.|.|TRBV7-9|TRBJ2-5
CASSLATHPWTQYF
TGTGCCAGCAGCTTAGCGACACACCCATGGACCCAGTACTTC
>many|.|TRBV29-1|TRBJ2-7
CSVWDRTGEQYF
TGCAGCGTATGGGACCGGACGGGCGAGCAGTACTTC
>.|TRBD2|TRBV9|TRBJ2-6
CASSADGGAGANVLTF
TGTGCCAGCAGCGCCGACGGGGGGGCTGGGGCCAACGTCCTGACTTTC
>few|.|TRBV11-2|TRBJ2-7
CASTYSGRLYEQYF
TGTGCCAGCACCTACTCGGGACGGCTCTACGAGCAGTACTTC